This entry concerns a single T cell receptor (beta chain). This clone has just a few counts. Its binding antigen is unknown. No per-base quality is available; no much larger clone lies one base away. The entry originates in a study of beta chain features in type 1 diabetes (dated by TCRdb to the late 2010s). About the investigation overall: No differences in mean age, gender distribution, total cell number or subset yield were found between patients and healthy donors. Across all samples, 107,917,701 sorted cells were examined, and cell number per subset correlated strongly with RNA yield. In the study, recently diagnosed type 1 diabetes patients and matched healthy donors were compared on the TCRB repertoires of their sorted circulating CD4+ T cell subsets. Naive and central memory subsets were obtained from all 30 or so donors, but regulatory and stem cell-like memory subsets were isolated from only 8 patients and about 8 healthy donors. What the work shows at the level of the full study, not this receptor alone: Type 1 diabetes patients showed a moderate but significant shortening of TCRB CDR3 length in all four CD4+ subsets. The naive, central memory and regulatory TCRB repertoires appeared to resemble one another more closely among patients than among healthy donors. Patients with type 1 diabetes made fewer insertions and deleted more nucleotides at VDJ recombination sites, implying thymic rearrangement abnormalities. Shorter templates might have been favored by PCR, but patient and control samples were amplified and corrected together, so both groups would have been affected equally by any skew. Sequencing cDNA rather than genomic DNA could over-represent highly expressing activated cells, although activation and CD3 levels did not differ between groups. Only small numbers of individuals were included in the HLA sub-analyses, which left unresolved whether HLA type had any influence on TCRB rearrangement.

Each donor gave one peripheral blood draw, averaging approximately 0.12 L, which was collected into heparinised tubes. Naive, central memory, regulatory and stem cell-like memory CD4+ T cells were sorted on a BD FACSAria II using a panel including CD45RO, CCR7, CD25, CD127, CD95 and CD27. Every sorted population had a purity above 95%. Right away, PBMCs were isolated by Lymphoprep density gradient centrifugation and were stained directly, with no culture step. So that batch effects would be minimized, each experiment stained and sorted samples in pairs, pairing one healthy donor with one patient. The CDR3 runs 14 residues from the cysteine to the phenylalanine. Solely the CDR3 DNA is kept, with 42 bases framed from the first base. Unmatched junction bases come to 5, with V trimmed by 3 bases and J by 5 bases. CDR1 SGHTA and CDR2 FQGNSA are derived from the germline V gene. The entire isolated RNA was reverse transcribed using the High Capacity cDNA Reverse Transcription Kit, and thus expressed TCRB transcripts were sequenced. Deep immunoSEQ sequencing was performed on naive, central memory and regulatory T cell samples, with an average of roughly 3.3 million total reads per sample. Sorted cells were lysed in RLT buffer and RNA was extracted with DNase-treated RNeasy Micro or Mini kits, depending on cell number. Each cell subset was processed separately to prevent cross-contamination, with patient and healthy donor samples processed together. Using the immunoSEQ multiplex PCR, TCRB sequences were amplified from cDNA into 87-bp fragments spanning the CDR3 region. Sequencing of the amplicons was done on the Illumina HiSeq platform. The original methods were these. Synthetic template baselines were used to correct PCR bias computationally, reads within Hamming distance 2 were collapsed together, and singletons that could not be merged were discarded. By aligning reads against IMGT, V, D and J genes, CDR3 length, and insertions or deletions at six rearrangement sites were assigned. Within each subset, clonotype counts were normalized to the number of sorted cells before true diversity and Gini coefficients were calculated with the tcR R package. The overlap coefficient, calculated on TCRB nucleotide sequences, was used to measure repertoire sharing. Out-of-frame TCRB sequences from naive cells were analyzed as a proxy for the pre-selection repertoire. TCRdb re-hosts the immuneACCESS table, in-frame sequences only. Its copies lack some clones; in the studies checked, an unresolved V gene accounts for under half of them, and the cause for the rest is not known. V, J and clone size reflect that table, while D and trimming were determined from the DNA. Recorded for this sample are 350,000 or so clones; around 20% of them occurred a single time. The ten largest clones add up to under 0.055% of the sample.

The chain joins TRBV7-2 to TRBJ2-7; TRBD2 lines up with 9 middle nucleotides. Input material: naive CD4+ T cells from blood. The cell subset or site label for this specimen denotes: true naive CD4+ T cells. The TCR sequence derives from a woman between 18 and 29 years old in good health. The DNA sequence reads TGTGCCAGCAGCTTCCTTAGCGGGGGAGACGAGCAGTACTTC. It specifies CASSFLSGGDEQYF. Outside the CDR3, residues come from the reference TRBV7-2 and TRBJ2-7 proteins, so the full variable domain is: GAGVSQSPSNKVTEKGKDVELRCDPISGHTALYWYRQSLGQGLEFLIYFQGNSAPDKSGLPSDRFSAERTGGSVSTLTIQRTQQEDSAVYLCASSFLSGGDEQYFGPGTRLTVT.